The TCR beta chain under discussion was sequenced for a study of cytomegalovirus exposure and HLA in healthy donors. Study summary: Within an early data release were tens of millions of unique TCRs drawn from HLA-typed donors. The study's findings and limits: TCR beta sequences reportedly predicted most subjects' HLA-A and HLA-B alleles accurately. Reportedly, fewer N-insertions than the 666-donor mean appeared in an Asian-associated ancestry cluster in a later analysis.

Both 60 Vbeta primers and 13 Jbeta primers went into the PCR. Profiling relied on immunoSEQ multiplex PCR, and the TCRdb table lists in-frame clones only, not all of them. The sample consists of 200,000 or so clones, about 90% of them appearing once. To note about this clone: The antigen remains undetermined.

The CDR3 is 15 amino acids. Per the germline V gene, CDR1 is SGHRS and CDR2 is YFSETQ. Between the trimmed V and J ends, which lost 0 bases and 0 bases, there was a span of 6 bases. Sequencing was done on a sample of PBMCs. This TCR derives from a girl less than two years old in good health and CMV-seronegative. V usage is TRBV5-1 and J usage is TRBJ1-4; D uncertain. The CDR3: CASSLGDATNEKLFF. The CDR3, as DNA: TGCGCCAGCAGCTTGGGAGATGCAACTAATGAAAAACTGTTTTTT. Looking up the rest from reference TRBV5-1 and TRBJ1-4 gives the full variable domain: KAGVTQTPRYLIKTRGQQVTLSCSPISGHRSVSWYQQTPGQGLQFLFEYFSETQRNKGNFPGRFSGRQFSNSRSEMNVSTLELGDSALYLCASSLGDATNEKLFFGSGTQLSVL.